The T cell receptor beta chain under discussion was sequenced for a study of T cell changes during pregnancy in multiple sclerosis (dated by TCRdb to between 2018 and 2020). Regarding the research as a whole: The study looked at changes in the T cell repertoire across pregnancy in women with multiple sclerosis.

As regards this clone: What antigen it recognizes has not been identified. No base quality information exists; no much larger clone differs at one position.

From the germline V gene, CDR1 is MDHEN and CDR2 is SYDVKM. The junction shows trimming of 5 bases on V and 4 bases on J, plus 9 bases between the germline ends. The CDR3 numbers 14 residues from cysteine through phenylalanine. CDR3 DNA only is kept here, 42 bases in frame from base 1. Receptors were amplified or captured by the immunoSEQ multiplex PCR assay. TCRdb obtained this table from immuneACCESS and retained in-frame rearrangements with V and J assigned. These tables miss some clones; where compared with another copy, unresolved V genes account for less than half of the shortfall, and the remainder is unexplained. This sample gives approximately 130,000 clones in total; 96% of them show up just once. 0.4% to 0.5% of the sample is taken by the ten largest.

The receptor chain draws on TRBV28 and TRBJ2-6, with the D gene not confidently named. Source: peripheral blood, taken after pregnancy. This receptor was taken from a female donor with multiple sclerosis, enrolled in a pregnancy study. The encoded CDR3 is CASSRAAGANVLTF. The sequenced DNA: TGTGCCAGCAGTCGCGCTGCAGGGGCCAACGTCCTGACTTTC. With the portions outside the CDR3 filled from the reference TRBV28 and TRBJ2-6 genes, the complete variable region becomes DVKVTQSSRYLVKRTGEKVFLECVQDMDHENMFWYRQDPGLGLRLIYFSYDVKMKEKGDIPEGYSVSREKKERFSLILESASTNQTSMYLCASSRAAGANVLTFGAGSRLTVL.